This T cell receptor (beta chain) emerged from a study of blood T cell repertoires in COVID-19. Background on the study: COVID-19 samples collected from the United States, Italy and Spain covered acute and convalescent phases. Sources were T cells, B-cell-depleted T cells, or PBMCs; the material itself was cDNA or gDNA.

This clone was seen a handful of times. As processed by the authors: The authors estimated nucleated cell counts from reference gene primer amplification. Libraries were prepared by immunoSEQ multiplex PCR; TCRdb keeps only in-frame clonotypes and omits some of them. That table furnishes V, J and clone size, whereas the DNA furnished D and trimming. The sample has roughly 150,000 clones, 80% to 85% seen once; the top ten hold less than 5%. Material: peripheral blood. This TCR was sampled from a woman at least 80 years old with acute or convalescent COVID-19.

CDR3 DNA sequence: TGTGCCAGTAGTCCACACCGCGCGGGGATTTGGCGTTGGCAGTTCTTC. Protein sequence: CASSPHRAGIWRWQFF. The chain is built from TRBV19 and TRBJ2-1, with D possibly matching TRBD2 (6 bases). The CDR3 is made up of 16 amino acids. Germline CDR1 reads LNHDA; CDR2 reads SQIVND (reference sequence). V lost 5 bases and J 12 bases, leaving 26 bases between the germline ends.